The 18 T cell receptor beta chains below all came from one sample that was sequenced in a study of radiation and T cells in renal cell carcinoma. Time point denoted: baseline pretreatment blood. Regarding treatment: 15 Gy SBRT to primary tumor, nephrectomy 4 weeks later. The protocol was immunoSEQ multiplex PCR, while the TCRdb copy is restricted to in-frame clones and leaves out a portion. Of around 46,000 clones in the sample, 83% were seen once. The sample consisted of blood, taken from a patient whose treatment included radiotherapy and nephrectomy. These TCRs come from a woman in her seventies with renal cell carcinoma.

The chain is built from TRBV28 and TRBJ1-4; 9 nucleotides line up with TRBD1. The V segment lost 4 bases and the J segment 6 bases; nucleotides outside the gene matches: 9. This CDR3 is built from 16 residues. Per the germline V gene, CDR1 is MDHEN and CDR2 is SYDVKM. CDR3 region: CASSSPGGQGYEKLFF. The CDR3 DNA sequence: TGTGCCAGCAGTTCCCCCGGGGGACAGGGTTATGAAAAACTGTTTTTT.

The CDR3 loop is CASSYLAGEGLNEQFF. The DNA for the CDR3 is TGTGCCAGCAGCTATCTAGCGGGAGAGGGCCTCAATGAGCAGTTCTTC. The rearrangement links TRBV7-6 to TRBJ2-1, with 10 bases fitting TRBD2. J gave up 6 bases and V 4 bases, and 9 bases lay outside the gene matches. Germline values: CDR1 SGHVS, CDR2 FNYEAQ. The CDR3 has 16 residues. Using reference TRBV7-6 and TRBJ2-1 for the parts outside the CDR3, the full variable domain is GAGVSQSPRYKVTKRGQDVALRCDPISGHVSLYWYRQALGQGPEFLTYFNYEAQQDKSGLPNDRFSAERPEGSISTLTIQRTEQRDSAMYRCASSYLAGEGLNEQFFGPGTRLTVL.

The V and J genes are TRBV7-2 and TRBJ1-3; D is possibly TRBD1 (5 bases). The CDR3 runs to 17 residues. V lost 5 bases, J lost 0 bases, and 17 bases lay in between. CDR1 and CDR2 (germline): SGHTA, FQGNSA. CDR3 amino acids: CASSPRSGHLSGNTIYF. CDR3 coding DNA: TGTGCCAGCAGCCCCCGAAGCGGACACCTCTCTGGAAACACCATATATTTT. Filled out from reference TRBV7-2 and TRBJ1-3, the complete variable domain reads GAGVSQSPSNKVTEKGKDVELRCDPISGHTALYWYRQSLGQGLEFLIYFQGNSAPDKSGLPSDRFSAERTGGSVSTLTIQRTQQEDSAVYLCASSPRSGHLSGNTIYFGEGSWLTVV.

The V gene is TRBV5-8, the J gene TRBJ1-3; no reliable D call. V gave up 0 bases and J gave up 0 bases, with 4 bases separating them. The germline CDR1 and CDR2 sequences are SGHTS and YDEGEE. This CDR3 spans 14 amino acids. DNA for the CDR3: TGTGCCAGCAGCTTGGACATCTCTGGAAACACCATATATTTT. Translating it yields CASSLDISGNTIYF.

This clone appeared a single time. The chain uses TRBV5-4 and TRBJ2-1; 10 bases line up with TRBD1. Trimming cost V 2 bases and J 4 bases; bases outside gene matches: 3. The CDR3 is 15 amino acids. Germline V gene data show CDR1 as SGHNT and CDR2 as YYREEE (reference sequence). Here the CDR3 DNA reads TGTGCCAGCAGCTTCGGACAGGGGGGATACAATGAGCAGTTCTTC. It codes for CASSFGQGGYNEQFF.

The CDR3 loop reads CASSKLGSSYNEQFF. The CDR3 bases are TGTGCCAGCAGCAAACTAGGCAGCTCCTACAATGAGCAGTTCTTC. The chain carries TRBV7-7 and TRBJ2-1, with D maybe TRBD2 (5 bases). Germline V gene sequence: CDR1 SSHAT, CDR2 FNYEAQ (reference sequence). There are 15 residues in the CDR3. V was clipped by 5 bases and J by 0 bases, with 11 bases between them.

The chain couples TRBV10-3 to TRBJ2-7; the match to TRBD1 covers 7 bases. The CDR3 consists of 13 residues. Germline V gene sequence: CDR1 ENHRY, CDR2 SYGVKD. Unmatched junction bases numbered 10, after V lost 10 bases and J lost 4 bases. The CDR3 sequence is CATGRGQGYEQYF. The CDR3, as DNA: TGTGCCACCGGAAGGGGGCAGGGGTACGAGCAGTACTTC.

The chain carries TRBV5-1 and TRBJ2-1; a weak D match, TRBD1 (5 bases). Germline lookup yields CDR1 SGHRS and CDR2 YFSETQ. V lost 1 base, J lost 2 bases, and 10 bases lay in between. The CDR3 has 15 amino acids. The CDR3 DNA reads TGCGCCAGCAGCTTGTTACAGGCCACCTACAATGAGCAGTTCTTC. Its protein product is CASSLLQATYNEQFF.

This chain joins TRBV5-5 and TRBJ1-1; D is uncertain. With 0 bases removed from V and 8 bases from J, the gap between germline ends came to 8 bases. Germline CDR1 is SGHKS and CDR2 is YYEKEE (reference sequence). The CDR3 length is 12 residues. The CDR3 DNA sequence: TGTGCCAGCAGCTTGGCGGTTCAGGAAGCTTTCTTT. It translates to CASSLAVQEAFF. The complete variable domain, with remaining parts taken from reference TRBV5-5 and TRBJ1-1, reads DAGVTQSPTHLIKTRGQQVTLRCSPISGHKSVSWYQQVLGQGPQFIFQYYEKEERGRGNFPDRFSARQFPNYSSELNVNALLLGDSALYLCASSLAVQEAFFGQGTRLTVV.

This chain connects TRBV9 to TRBJ2-3; D is uncertain. The CDR3 consists of 14 residues. Germline V CDR1 and CDR2: SGDLS, YYNGEE. Trimming pared 0 bases from V and 3 bases from J, leaving 8 bases between. CDR3 sequence (DNA): TGTGCCAGCAGCGTAGACCCAGCTACAGATACGCAGTATTTT. The encoded protein is CASSVDPATDTQYF.

The gene calls are TRBV4-1 and TRBJ2-7, with 9 bases matching TRBD2. V gave up 4 bases and J gave up 4 bases; unmatched junction bases: 5. CDR1 MGHRA and CDR2 YSYEKL come from the germline V gene. This CDR3 contains 14 residues. The CDR3 coding sequence is TGCGCCAGCAGCCCCCAGCGGGGGGCTTACGAGCAGTACTTC. It translates to CASSPQRGAYEQYF.

The chain joins TRBV7-9 to TRBJ2-7; 15 bases match TRBD2. The germline V gene has CDR1 SEHNR and CDR2 FQNEAQ (reference sequence). CDR3 length equals 19 residues. V shed 5 bases and J 4 bases; nucleotides not matched to a gene: 15. In nucleotides, the CDR3 is TGTGCCAGCAGCATAGACCCGGGACTAGCGGGGGGCCGGGGTTACGAGCAGTACTTC. It codes for CASSIDPGLAGGRGYEQYF.

The CDR3, as DNA: TGTGCCAGCGCCCGGGGGGTTGGCGGGGAGCTGTTTTTT. Translating it yields CASARGVGGELFF. This chain links TRBV9 with TRBJ2-2; 7 bases map to TRBD2. Germline loops: CDR1 SGDLS, CDR2 YYNGEE. This CDR3 has 13 amino acids. V lost 7 bases to trimming and J lost 7 bases; unmatched junction nucleotides: 7.

The genes are TRBV5-1 and TRBJ2-3; D gene uncertain. The germline gives CDR1 SGHRS, CDR2 YFSETQ. The V end was cut by 4 bases, the J end by 2 bases, with 11 bases between. The CDR3 has 14 amino acids. DNA for the CDR3: TGCGCCAGCAGCGAAGCGAGCCCCACAGATACGCAGTATTTT. Translation gives CASSEASPTDTQYF.

In its sample, this clone was seen once. V gene TRBV5-4 combines with J gene TRBJ2-5; no reliable D call. Germline-derived CDR1 and CDR2 are SGHNT and YYREEE (reference sequence). Trimming stripped 5 bases from V and 0 bases from J, with 11 bases between. This CDR3 comprises 14 residues. As DNA, the CDR3 is TGTGCCAGCAGTCACAAGTCGTACCAAGAGACCCAGTACTTC. Translating it yields CASSHKSYQETQYF.

The V call is TRBV15, the J call TRBJ2-3, with 10 bases lining up with TRBD1. This CDR3 contains 16 residues. Germline CDR1 and CDR2: LNHNV and YYDKDF (reference sequence). V shed 2 bases, J shed 1 base, and the junction held 3 bases outside the gene matches. CDR3 amino acids: CATSRPGTGGTDTQYF. The CDR3 region has the DNA TGTGCCACCAGCAGACCCGGGACAGGGGGCACAGATACGCAGTATTTT.

This clone was found a few times. The chain employs TRBV6-6 and TRBJ2-2; no firm D call. The germline CDR1 and CDR2 sequences are MNHNY and SVGAGI (reference sequence). This CDR3 has 13 amino acids. With 6 bases removed from V and 4 bases from J, the gap between germline ends came to 9 bases. This CDR3 reads CASSQISTGELFF. CDR3 coding DNA: TGTGCCAGCAGCCAGATCAGCACCGGGGAGCTGTTTTTT.

This clone was counted a few times. The J gene is TRBJ2-7, the V gene TRBV6-4; the D gene is possibly TRBD2 (6 bases). The V gene's germline CDR1 is MRHNA and CDR2 SNTAGT. The V end was cut by 3 bases, the J end by 4 bases, with 16 bases between. This CDR3 region has 15 residues. CDR3 in amino acids: CASSEFAGPTYEQYF. In DNA form, the CDR3 reads TGTGCCAGCAGTGAATTCGCGGGACCCACTTACGAGCAGTACTTC.